Presented here are 16 T cell receptor beta chains from one specimen sequenced in a study of cytomegalovirus exposure and HLA in healthy donors. Primers included in the PCR were 60 Vbeta and 13 Jbeta primers. Repertoires were generated with immunoSEQ multiplex PCR, while TCRdb's copy carries only in-frame clones and drops some. This sample's clone table lists approximately 80,000 clones. Sequenced material: PBMCs. The receptor source for this set is a woman aged 30 to 39 in good health and CMV-seronegative.

CDR3: CASSSGGAGETQYF. The CDR3 bases are TGTGCCAGCAGTAGCGGGGGGGCCGGGGAGACCCAGTACTTC. The chain has TRBV6-1 and TRBJ2-5; 10 bases are shared with TRBD2. The germline V gene encodes CDR1 MNHNS and CDR2 SASEGT. The CDR3 consists of 14 residues. The V segment lost 5 bases and the J segment 5 bases; nucleotides outside the gene matches: 5.

Remarks on this clone: Other DNA sequences in this specimen translate into the identical CDR3. This chain uses TRBV2 with TRBJ1-2, with D possibly matching TRBD1 (5 bases). Per germline, CDR1 SNHLY and CDR2 FYNNEI. Deletions cut 3 bases from V and 4 bases from J, with 9 bases between. CDR3 length: 13 amino acids. This CDR3 reads CASSDRGSYGYTF. The CDR3 DNA reads as TGTGCCAGCAGTGATCGGGGGTCCTATGGCTACACCTTC.

The rearrangement uses TRBV6-5 and TRBJ1-2, with 11 nucleotides matching TRBD1. CDR1 and CDR2 (germline): MNHEY, SVGAGI. CDR3 length equals 12 residues. V lost 9 bases to trimming and J lost 5 bases; unmatched junction nucleotides: 2. The CDR3 DNA reads TGTGCCAGTGGGACAGGGGGATATGGCTACACCTTC. Translating it yields CASGTGGYGYTF.

Here the CDR3 reads CASSEALRGSSYNSPLHF. Here the CDR3 DNA reads TGTGCCAGCAGTGAAGCGCTTCGGGGGAGCTCCTATAATTCACCCCTCCACTTT. The chain combines TRBV6-1 with TRBJ1-6; maybe TRBD1 (5 bases). V was pared by 0 bases and J by 0 bases, with 12 bases between. Germline loops: CDR1 MNHNS, CDR2 SASEGT. This CDR3 spans 18 amino acids.

This chain connects TRBV13 to TRBJ1-2, with TRBD1 matching over 9 bases. Looked up from germline, CDR1 is PRHDT and CDR2 is FYEKMQ (reference sequence). The J segment lost 8 bases and the V segment lost 5 bases, leaving 9 bases of the junction unmatched. The CDR3 loop spans 14 amino acids. In DNA, the CDR3 is TGTGCCAGCAGCCCCGGGACAGGGACGCTCGGCTACACCTTC. Encoded protein: CASSPGTGTLGYTF.

This chain joins TRBV29-1 and TRBJ2-1; 10 bases map to TRBD2. In germline, CDR1 is SQVTM, CDR2 ANQGSEA. Trimming took 7 bases from V and 5 from J; bases not matched to a gene: 8. The length of the CDR3 is 14 residues. The CDR3 sequence: CSARSGLAHNEQFF. The CDR3 DNA reads TGCAGCGCTCGATCGGGACTAGCGCACAATGAGCAGTTCTTC.

The chain combines TRBV2 with TRBJ1-2; D may be TRBD1 (5 bases). Germline CDR1 is SNHLY and CDR2 is FYNNEI. The V end lost 4 bases, the J end lost 1 base, and 10 bases lay between the germline ends. The CDR3 loop spans 14 amino acids. For the CDR3, the DNA is TGTGCCAGCAGTGGGGCAGGGAATAACTATGGCTACACCTTC. The encoded protein is CASSGAGNNYGYTF.

This rearrangement joins TRBV5-6 to TRBJ1-6; D is unresolved. The CDR3 contains 17 residues. The germline V and J ends were trimmed by 0 bases and 6 bases, with 16 bases remaining between them. Germline CDR1 and CDR2: SGHDT and YYEEEE. This CDR3 reads CASSLAGVQRVNSPLHF. The CDR3 DNA reads as TGTGCCAGCAGCTTGGCCGGGGTACAGAGGGTTAATTCACCCCTCCACTTT. Based on the CDR3 plus reference TRBV5-6 and TRBJ1-6, the full variable domain is DAGVTQSPTHLIKTRGQQVTLRCSPKSGHDTVSWYQQALGQGPQFIFQYYEEEERQRGNFPDRFSGHQFPNYSSELNVNALLLGDSALYLCASSLAGVQRVNSPLHFGNGTRLTVT.

J is TRBJ2-5 and V is TRBV30; TRBD2 aligns across 12 bases. This CDR3 has 14 amino acids. V gave up 6 bases and J gave up 5 bases; unmatched junction bases: 7. Germline CDR1 and CDR2: GTSNPN and SVGIG (reference sequence). CDR3 amino acids: CACRLAGAWETQYF. The CDR3 DNA is TGTGCCTGTCGACTAGCGGGAGCGTGGGAGACCCAGTACTTC.

The V and J genes are TRBV6-5 and TRBJ1-2; tentatively, D is TRBD1 (5 bases). This CDR3 has 13 amino acids. The V gene lost 5 bases and the J gene lost 6 bases, with 13 bases spanning the gap. CDR1 and CDR2 from the germline V gene are MNHEY and SVGAGI. CDR3 DNA: TGTGCCAGCAGTCCTAGACAGATTCATGGCTACACCTTC. Protein product: CASSPRQIHGYTF.

V is TRBV20-1 and J is TRBJ1-1; D not certain. The germline V gene has CDR1 DFQATT and CDR2 SNEGSKA (reference sequence). The CDR3 totals 11 residues. This CDR3 is CSVAPDMKNFF. CDR3 in DNA: TGCAGCGTCGCTCCAGACATGAAAAATTTCTTT.

V gene TRBV12-5 combines with J gene TRBJ1-3, with unresolved D. Per germline, CDR1 LGHNT and CDR2 FRNRAP. Trimming removed 6 bases from V and 4 bases from J, with 4 bases in between. CDR3 length: 11 residues. CDR3 nucleotides: TGTGCTAGTGGACACGGAAACACCATATATTTT. It yields the protein CASGHGNTIYF.

The chain links TRBV7-2 to TRBJ2-3; 7 bases fit TRBD1. Germline V gene sequence: CDR1 SGHTA, CDR2 FQGNSA. This CDR3 region has 14 residues. V shed 6 bases and J 0 bases; nucleotides not matched to a gene: 3. In DNA form, the CDR3 reads TGTGCCAGCAGTCGGGACAGAAGCACAGATACGCAGTATTTT. It encodes CASSRDRSTDTQYF.

The J gene is TRBJ1-6, the V gene TRBV6-5; TRBD1 matches at 8 bases. Germline-derived CDR1 and CDR2 are MNHEY and SVGAGI. With V trimmed by 5 bases and J by 9 bases, 6 bases remained unmatched. The CDR3 is made up of 14 amino acids. DNA for the CDR3: TGTGCCAGCAGTCGACAGGGGTGGGGTTCACCCCTCCACTTT. This gives the protein CASSRQGWGSPLHF.

The J gene is TRBJ2-7, the V gene TRBV4-1, with D possibly matching TRBD2 (7 bases). The CDR3 runs to 15 residues. CDR1 and CDR2 from the germline V gene are MGHRA and YSYEKL. V lost 1 base and J lost 3, with 13 bases in between. Written as DNA, the CDR3 is TGCGCCAGCAGCCAAGGGGGGGGCGGGGGCTACGAGCAGTACTTC. Translated, it gives CASSQGGGGGYEQYF.

The chain joins TRBV2 to TRBJ2-7, with TRBD1 as a possible D gene (5 bases). Germline V gene sequence: CDR1 SNHLY, CDR2 FYNNEI. Trimming shortened V by 4 bases and J by 0 bases, and 7 bases separated the two germline ends. This CDR3 has 13 residues. Here the CDR3 DNA reads TGTGCCAGCAGTGCCCAGGGCTCCTACGAGCAGTACTTC. Its protein is CASSAQGSYEQYF.